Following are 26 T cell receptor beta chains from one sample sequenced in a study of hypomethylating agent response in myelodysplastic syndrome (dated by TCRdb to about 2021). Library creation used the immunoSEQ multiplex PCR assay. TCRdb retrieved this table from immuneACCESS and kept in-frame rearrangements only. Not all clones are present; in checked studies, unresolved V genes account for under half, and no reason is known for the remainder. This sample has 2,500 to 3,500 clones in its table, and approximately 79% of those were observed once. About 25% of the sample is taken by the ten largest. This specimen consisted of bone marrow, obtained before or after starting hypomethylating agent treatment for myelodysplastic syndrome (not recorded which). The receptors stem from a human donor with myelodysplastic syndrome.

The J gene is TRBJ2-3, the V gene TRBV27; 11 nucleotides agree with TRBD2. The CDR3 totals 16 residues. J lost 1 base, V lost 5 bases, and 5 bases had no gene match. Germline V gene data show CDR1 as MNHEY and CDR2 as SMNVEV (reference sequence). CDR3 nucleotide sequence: TGTGCCAGCAGTCTATTGGGACTAGCGGGCACAGATACGCAGTATTTT. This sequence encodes CASSLLGLAGTDTQYF.

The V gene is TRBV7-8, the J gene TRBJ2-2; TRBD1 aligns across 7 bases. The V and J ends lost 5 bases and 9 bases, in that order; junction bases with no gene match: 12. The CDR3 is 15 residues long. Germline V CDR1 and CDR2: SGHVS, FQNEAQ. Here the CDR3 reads CASSRVDRVGRELFF. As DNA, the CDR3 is TGTGCCAGCAGCCGAGTAGACAGGGTTGGCCGGGAGCTGTTTTTT.

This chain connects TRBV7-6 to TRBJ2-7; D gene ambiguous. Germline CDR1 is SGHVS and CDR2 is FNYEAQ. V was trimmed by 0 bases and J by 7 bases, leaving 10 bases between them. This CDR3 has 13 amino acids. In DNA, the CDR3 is TGTGCCAGCAGCTTAGCGTTTAGTGGGGAGCAGTACTTC. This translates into CASSLAFSGEQYF.

In nucleotides, the CDR3 is TGTGCCAGCAGCTTGACAGCGGGCGGCAATGAGCAGTTCTTC. This codes for CASSLTAGGNEQFF. The chain has TRBV11-3 and TRBJ2-1, with D possibly being TRBD2 (6 bases). V gave up 3 bases and J gave up 6 bases, with 12 bases separating them. The CDR3 consists of 14 residues. Germline lookup yields CDR1 SGHNT and CDR2 YENEEA.

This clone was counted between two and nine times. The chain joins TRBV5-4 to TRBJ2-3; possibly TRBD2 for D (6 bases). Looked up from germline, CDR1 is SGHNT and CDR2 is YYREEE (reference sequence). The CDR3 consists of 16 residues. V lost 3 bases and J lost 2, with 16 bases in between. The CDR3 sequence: CASSSDYPHYTDTQYF. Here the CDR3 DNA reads TGTGCCAGCAGCTCGGACTATCCCCACTACACAGATACGCAGTATTTT.

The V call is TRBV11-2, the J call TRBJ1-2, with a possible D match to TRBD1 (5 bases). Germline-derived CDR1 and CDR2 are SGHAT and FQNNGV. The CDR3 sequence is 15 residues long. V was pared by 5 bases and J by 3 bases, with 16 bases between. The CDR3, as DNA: TGTGCCAGCAGCCCCCGGGGGATCAGAGACTATGGCTACACCTTC. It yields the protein CASSPRGIRDYGYTF.

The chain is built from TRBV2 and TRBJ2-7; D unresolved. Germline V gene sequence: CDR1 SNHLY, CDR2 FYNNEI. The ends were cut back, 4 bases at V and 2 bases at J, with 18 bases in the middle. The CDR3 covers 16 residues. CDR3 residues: CASSVSLVGETYEQYF. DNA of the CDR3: TGTGCCAGCAGTGTATCCCTAGTGGGCGAGACCTACGAGCAGTACTTC.

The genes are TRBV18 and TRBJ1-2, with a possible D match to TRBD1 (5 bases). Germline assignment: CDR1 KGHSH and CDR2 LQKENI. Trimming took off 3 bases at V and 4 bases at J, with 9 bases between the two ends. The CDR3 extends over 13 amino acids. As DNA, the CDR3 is TGTGCCAGCTCACCGGGACGGGCCTATGGCTACACCTTC. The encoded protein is CASSPGRAYGYTF.

CDR3 loop: CASSSGQPNTEAFF. As DNA, the CDR3 is TGCGCCAGCAGCTCGGGACAACCGAACACTGAAGCTTTCTTT. This sequence joins TRBV5-1 and TRBJ1-1, with D possibly matching TRBD1 (6 bases). CDR3 length: 14 residues. The germline V and J ends were trimmed by 3 bases and 1 base, with 10 bases remaining between them. CDR1 is SGHRS, CDR2 YFSETQ, per germline.

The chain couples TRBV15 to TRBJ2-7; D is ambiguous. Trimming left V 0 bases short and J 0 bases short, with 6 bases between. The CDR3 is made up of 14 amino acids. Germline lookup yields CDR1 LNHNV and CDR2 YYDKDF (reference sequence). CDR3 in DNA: TGTGCCACCAGCAGAGACAGGACCTCCTACGAGCAGTACTTC. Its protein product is CATSRDRTSYEQYF.

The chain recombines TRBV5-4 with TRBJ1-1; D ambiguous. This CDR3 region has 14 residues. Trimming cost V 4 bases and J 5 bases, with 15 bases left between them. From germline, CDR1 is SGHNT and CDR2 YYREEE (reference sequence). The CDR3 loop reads CASSIPSGETEAFF. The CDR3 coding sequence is TGTGCCAGCAGCATTCCTAGTGGCGAGACTGAAGCTTTCTTT.

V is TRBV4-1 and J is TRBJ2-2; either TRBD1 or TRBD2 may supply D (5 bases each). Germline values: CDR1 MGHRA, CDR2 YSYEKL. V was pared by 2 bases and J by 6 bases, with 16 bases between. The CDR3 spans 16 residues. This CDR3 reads CASSQTGAVPPGELFF. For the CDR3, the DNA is TGCGCCAGCAGCCAAACCGGGGCGGTACCCCCCGGGGAGCTGTTTTTT.

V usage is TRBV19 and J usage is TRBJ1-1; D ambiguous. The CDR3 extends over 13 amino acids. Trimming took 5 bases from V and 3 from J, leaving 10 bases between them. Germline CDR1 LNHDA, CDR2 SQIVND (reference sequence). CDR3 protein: CASSFSGDTEAFF. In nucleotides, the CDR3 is TGTGCCAGTAGTTTTTCCGGGGACACTGAAGCTTTCTTT.

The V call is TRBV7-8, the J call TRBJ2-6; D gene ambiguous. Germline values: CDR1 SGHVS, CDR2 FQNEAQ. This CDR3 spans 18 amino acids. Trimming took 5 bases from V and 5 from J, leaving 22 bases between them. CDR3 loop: CASSSISYPQSRANVLTF. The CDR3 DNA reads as TGTGCCAGCAGCAGCATCAGTTACCCACAAAGTCGGGCCAACGTCCTGACTTTC.

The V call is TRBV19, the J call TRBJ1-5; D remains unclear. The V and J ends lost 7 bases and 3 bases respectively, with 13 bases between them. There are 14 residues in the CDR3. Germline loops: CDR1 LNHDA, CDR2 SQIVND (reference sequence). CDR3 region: CASKVGKDNQPQHF. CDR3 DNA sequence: TGTGCCAGTAAGGTGGGAAAGGACAATCAGCCCCAGCATTTT.

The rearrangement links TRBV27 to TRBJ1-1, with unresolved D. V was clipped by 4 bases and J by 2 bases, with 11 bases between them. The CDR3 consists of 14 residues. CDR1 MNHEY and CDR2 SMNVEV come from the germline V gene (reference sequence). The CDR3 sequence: CASSSLMGNTEAFF. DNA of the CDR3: TGTGCCAGCAGTTCACTCATGGGTAACACTGAAGCTTTCTTT.

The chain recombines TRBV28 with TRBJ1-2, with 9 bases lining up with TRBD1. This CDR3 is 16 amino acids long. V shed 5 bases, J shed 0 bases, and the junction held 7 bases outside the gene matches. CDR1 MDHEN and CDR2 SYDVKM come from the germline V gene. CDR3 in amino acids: CASSPGTGRSNYGYTF. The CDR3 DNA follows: TGTGCCAGCAGTCCCGGGACAGGGCGTTCTAACTATGGCTACACCTTC.

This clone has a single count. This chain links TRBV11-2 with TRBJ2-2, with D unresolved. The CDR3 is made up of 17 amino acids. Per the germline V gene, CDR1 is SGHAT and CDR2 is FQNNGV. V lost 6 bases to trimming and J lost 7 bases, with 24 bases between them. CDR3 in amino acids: CASRRLIGPRGHGELFF. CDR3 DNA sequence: TGTGCCAGCAGAAGACTCATAGGTCCCAGAGGCCACGGGGAGCTGTTTTTT.

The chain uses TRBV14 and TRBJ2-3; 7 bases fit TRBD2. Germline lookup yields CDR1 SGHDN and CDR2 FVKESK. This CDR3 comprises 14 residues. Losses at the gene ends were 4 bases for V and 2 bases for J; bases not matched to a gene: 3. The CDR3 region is CASSPAGYTDTQYF. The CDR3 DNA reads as TGTGCCAGCAGCCCAGCGGGATACACAGATACGCAGTATTTT.

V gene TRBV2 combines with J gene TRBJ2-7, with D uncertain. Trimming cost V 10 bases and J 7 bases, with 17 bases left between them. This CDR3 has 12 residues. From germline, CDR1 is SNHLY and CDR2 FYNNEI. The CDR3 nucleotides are TGTGCCACCTCCCGTAGGGCTTGGGAGCAGTACTTC. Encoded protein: CATSRRAWEQYF.

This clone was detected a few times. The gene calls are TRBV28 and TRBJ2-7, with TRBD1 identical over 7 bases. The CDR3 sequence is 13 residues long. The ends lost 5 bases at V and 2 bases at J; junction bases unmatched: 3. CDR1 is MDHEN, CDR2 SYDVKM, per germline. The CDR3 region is CASSQGDTYEQYF. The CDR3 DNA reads TGTGCCAGCAGTCAGGGGGACACCTACGAGCAGTACTTC.

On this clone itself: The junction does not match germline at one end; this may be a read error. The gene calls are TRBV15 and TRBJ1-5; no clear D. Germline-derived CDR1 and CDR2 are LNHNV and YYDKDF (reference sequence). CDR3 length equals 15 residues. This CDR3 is CATSRGGMGNRPQHF. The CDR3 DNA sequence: TGTGCCACCAGCAGAGGAGGGATGGGCAATCGGCCCCAGCATTTT.

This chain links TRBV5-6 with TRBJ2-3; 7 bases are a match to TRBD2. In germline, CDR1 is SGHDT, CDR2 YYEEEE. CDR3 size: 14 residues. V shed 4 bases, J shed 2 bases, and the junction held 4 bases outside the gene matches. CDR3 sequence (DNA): TGTGCCAGCAGCCCCGGGGGGAACACAGATACGCAGTATTTT. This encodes CASSPGGNTDTQYF. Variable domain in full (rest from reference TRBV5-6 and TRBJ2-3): DAGVTQSPTHLIKTRGQQVTLRCSPKSGHDTVSWYQQALGQGPQFIFQYYEEEERQRGNFPDRFSGHQFPNYSSELNVNALLLGDSALYLCASSPGGNTDTQYFGPGTRLTVL.

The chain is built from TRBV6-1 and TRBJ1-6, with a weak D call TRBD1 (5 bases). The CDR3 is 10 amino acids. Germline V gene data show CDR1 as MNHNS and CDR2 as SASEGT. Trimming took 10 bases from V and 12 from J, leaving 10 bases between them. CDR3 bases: TGTGCCACAGGGAGCCAACCCCTCCACTTT. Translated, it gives CATGSQPLHF.

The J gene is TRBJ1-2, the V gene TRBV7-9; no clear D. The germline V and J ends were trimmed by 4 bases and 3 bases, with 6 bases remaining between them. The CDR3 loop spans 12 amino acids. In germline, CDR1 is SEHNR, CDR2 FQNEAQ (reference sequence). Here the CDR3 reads CASSYGDYGYTF. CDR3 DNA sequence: TGTGCCAGCAGCTACGGGGACTATGGCTACACCTTC.

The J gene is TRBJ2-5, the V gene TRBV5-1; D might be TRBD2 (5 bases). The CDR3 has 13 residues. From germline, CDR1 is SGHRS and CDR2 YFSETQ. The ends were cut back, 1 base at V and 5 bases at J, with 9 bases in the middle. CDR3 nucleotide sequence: TGCGCCAGCAGCTTGAATGAGCGGGAGACCCAGTACTTC. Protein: CASSLNERETQYF.